This TCR beta chain was documented in a study of blood T cell repertoires in COVID-19 (dated by TCRdb to about 2020). With respect to the entire study: Samples from collaborators originated in the United States, Italy and Spain and spanned both the acute and convalescent phases of COVID-19. The repertoires were made available in a free public database intended to serve as a resource for research on the immune response to SARS-CoV-2. The material from the prospective study consisted of cDNA or gDNA derived from T cells, B-cell-depleted T cells, or PBMCs. Subjects who had been exposed to COVID-19, were actively infected with it, or had recovered from it provided the deeply sampled blood TCRbeta repertoires that made up the dataset. A de-identified subject ID, COVID-19 status, age in years and sex were almost always included in the sample metadata. Where available, HLA class I and class II types were taken from metadata supplied by the sample provider and were not determined by assay-based typing. Samples were obtained from the ongoing ImmuneRACE study (first 160 participants) and from about 1,300 subjects provided by 6 global collaborators. Study-wide conclusions, independent of this receptor: The quantity of clinical and demographic metadata differed by source and by participant and was supplied without curation.

CDR1 MNHNS and CDR2 SASEGT were looked up in the germline V gene. Trimming accounts for 4 bases at V and 3 bases at J, while the number of junction bases matched to no gene is 4. Counted from cysteine to phenylalanine, this CDR3 has 16 amino acids. Kept here is only the CDR3 DNA, which spans 48 bases and is read in frame from base 1. TCRbeta CDR3 regions were amplified from genomic DNA by means of the immunoSEQ Assay, a bias-controlled multiplex PCR. The original pipeline was this. The number of nucleated cells in each sample was estimated by amplification of reference gene primers within the assay. To quantify the absolute abundance of each unique TCRbeta CDR3 rearrangement, sequence reads were collapsed and filtered. For each sample, productive Simpson clonality was calculated by taking the square root of Simpson's diversity index across productive rearrangements. Held by TCRdb, this immuneACCESS table contains in-frame sequences only and omits some clones. Under half of the omission traces to an unresolved V gene where checked; the cause of the rest is unknown. V, J and clone size derive from that table, while D and trimming were established from the DNA sequence. The sample table records roughly 35,000 clones; around 90% of these occur just once. 11% to 15% of the sample is in the top ten clones.

Collaborating institutions collected whole blood in K2EDTA tubes following their own protocols. For TCRbeta analysis, collaborators shipped samples as frozen whole blood, isolated PBMCs, or DNA extracted from either of those sample types. Notes on this clone: Which antigen it targets is not known. Qualities for individual bases were not recorded, and no much larger clone is one base off.

The sample consisted of peripheral blood. The chain is assembled from TRBV6-1 and TRBJ2-3, with 13 middle bases fitting TRBD2. The TCR sequence derives from a man aged 60-69 years with active COVID-19. The CDR3 has the sequence CASSATSGGRTDTQYF. The bases read TGTGCCAGCAGTGCGACTAGCGGGGGGAGGACAGATACGCAGTATTTT.